The rows below give T cell receptor beta chains drawn from one sample of a study of shared clonotypes between healthy human individuals. Sequenced by immunoSEQ multiplex PCR; TCRdb stores in-frame clones only, minus some. Among about 820,000 clones listed, 80% to 95% were seen once. Sequences were obtained from naive CD8+ T cells sorted from blood. The receptors were sampled from a man aged 25 to 45 in good health. Each CDR3 is given with its conserved first and last residue. The order of the fields is D gene, V gene, J gene, clone size, CDR3 protein, CDR3 DNA. The D gene is left open where the match is weak. Clone size is not always given. Where it is, it says once, few, many or a class for expanded clones.

-,TRBV5-1,TRBJ2-7,-,CASSLYTIDHEQYF,TGCGCCAGCAGCTTGTATACGATTGATCACGAGCAGTACTTC
-,TRBV19,TRBJ2-1,-,CASSNLQGWSYNEQFF,TGTGCCAGTAGCAACCTACAGGGTTGGTCCTACAATGAGCAGTTCTTC
-,TRBV9,TRBJ2-7,-,CASSQGGGTEQYF,TGTGCCAGCAGTCAAGGGGGAGGAACCGAGCAGTACTTC
-,TRBV2,TRBJ1-4,-,CASSVPGANEKLFF,TGTGCCAGCAGTGTCCCGGGGGCGAACGAAAAACTGTTTTTT
TRBD2,TRBV19,TRBJ2-7,-,CASSPLSRGLAGEQYF,TGTGCCAGTAGTCCCCTAAGCAGGGGACTAGCGGGAGAGCAGTACTTC
-,TRBV6-5,TRBJ2-7,-,CASSQADAYEQYF,TGTGCCAGCAGCCAAGCGGATGCCTACGAGCAGTACTTC
-,TRBV27,TRBJ1-3,-,CASSHPRPGTKMRNTIYF,TGTGCCAGCAGTCACCCCCGGCCTGGAACTAAAATGCGAAACACCATATATTTT
-,TRBV10-1,TRBJ1-5,-,CAKHRTGPNQPQHF,TGCGCCAAACATAGAACAGGGCCCAATCAGCCCCAGCATTTT
TRBD1,TRBV11-2,TRBJ2-5,-,CASSLVVRGTETQYF,TGTGCCAGCAGCTTAGTTGTCAGGGGGACCGAGACCCAGTACTTC
-,TRBV27,TRBJ1-5,many,CASSGRLGNQPQHF,TGTGCCAGCAGTGGACGGCTAGGGAATCAGCCCCAGCATTTT
-,TRBV6-1,TRBJ2-7,once,CATNAYEQYF,TGTGCCACCAACGCCTACGAGCAGTACTTC
-,TRBV28,TRBJ1-3,-,CASSPRRNPIYF,TGTGCCAGCAGTCCCCGGAGAAACCCCATATATTTT
-,TRBV7-3,TRBJ2-5,-,CASSTYQGETQYF,TGTGCCAGCAGCACCTACCAAGGAGAGACCCAGTACTTC
-,TRBV7-9,TRBJ1-1,few,CASSLSGQSAFF,TGTGCCAGCAGCTTAAGCGGACAGTCGGCTTTCTTT
TRBD2,TRBV6-1,TRBJ2-1,-,CASSEVLAGGLSNEQFF,TGTGCCAGCAGTGAAGTGCTAGCGGGAGGGCTGAGCAATGAGCAGTTCTTC
TRBD1,TRBV7-9,TRBJ1-2,-,CASSPWGQISYGYTF,TGTGCCAGCAGCCCATGGGGACAGATTTCCTATGGCTACACCTTC